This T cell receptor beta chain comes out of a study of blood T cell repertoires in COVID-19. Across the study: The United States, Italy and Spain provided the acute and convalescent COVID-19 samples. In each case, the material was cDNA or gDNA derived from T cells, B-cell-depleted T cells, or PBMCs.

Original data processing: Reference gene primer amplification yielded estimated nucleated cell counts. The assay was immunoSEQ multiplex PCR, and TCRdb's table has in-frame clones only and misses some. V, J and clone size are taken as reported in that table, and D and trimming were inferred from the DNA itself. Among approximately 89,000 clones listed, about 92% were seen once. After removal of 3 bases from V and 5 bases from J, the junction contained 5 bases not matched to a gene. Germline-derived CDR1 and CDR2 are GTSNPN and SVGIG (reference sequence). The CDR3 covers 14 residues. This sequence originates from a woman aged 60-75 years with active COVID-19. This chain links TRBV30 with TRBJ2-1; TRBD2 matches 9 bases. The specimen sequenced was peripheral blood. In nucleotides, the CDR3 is TGTGCCTGGAGGGGGGGGACTAGCAACAATGAGCAGTTCTTC. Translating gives CAWRGGTSNNEQFF.